The clone carrying this T cell receptor beta chain was detected a few times. Its target is not known. These data come from a study of blood T cells in healthy people across ages. Study results and caveats: Correlation between TCR beta diversity and naive T cell percentage was strong. Versus aged donors, long-lived donors had higher diversity and more naive CD4+ cells. Without sorted subsets, naive and antigen-experienced compartments could not be conclusively compared.

CDR1 MGHRA and CDR2 YSYEKL come from the germline V gene. Trimming shortened V by 4 bases and J by 2 bases, and 10 bases separated the two germline ends. There are 14 residues in the CDR3. Primed by a sample-barcoded 5' primer and a J-beta primer mix, a second PCR proceeded for roughly 6 to 12 cycles. A template-switch adaptor containing 12 random nucleotides labeled each cDNA molecule. TCRdb reprocessed the 5' RACE reads via MiXCR and lists one record per CDR3 protein. The sample contains about 1.1 million distinct CDR3 sequences, 35% to 40% of which appear only once. The chain recombines TRBV4-1 with TRBJ2-3; tentatively, D is TRBD1 or TRBD2 (6 bases each). The source material was blood. The sequence was collected from a man aged 18-30 years in good health. CDR3 nucleotides: TGCGCCAGCAGCCCCCCGGGGGCCACAGATACGCAGTATTTT. As protein: CASSPPGATDTQYF.